A selection of T cell receptor beta chains follows, all from one sample in a study of T cell repertoires in cytomegalovirus infection. The antigens of these receptors remain unknown. TCRdb re-called the reads with MiXCR, one entry per CDR3 protein. Among 110,000 to 150,000 distinct CDR3 sequences listed, over 30% were seen once. The specimen was CD8+ T cells from cultured PBMCs, collected from culture after CMV antigen stimulation. The receptors originated from a human donor in good health (CMV status not recorded). Some clones in this sample may be carry-over from other donors' samples. Both conserved end residues are part of each CDR3. Each record gives: CDR3 protein, CDR3 DNA, clone size, D gene, J gene, V gene. The D gene is left open where the match is weak. Clone size, where shown, is once, few, many, or a class for clones that have expanded.

cdr3_aa: CASSYNQPQHF; cdr3_nt: TGTGCCAGCAGTTATAATCAGCCCCAGCATTTT; clone_size: many; d_call: .; j_call: TRBJ1-5; v_call: TRBV12-3/TRBV12-4
cdr3_aa: CASISGTGLTDTQYF; cdr3_nt: TGTGCCAGCATCTCCGGGACAGGGCTCACAGATACGCAGTATTTT; clone_size: few; d_call: TRBD1; j_call: TRBJ2-3; v_call: TRBV11-2
cdr3_aa: CASSEGNTEAFF; cdr3_nt: TGTGCCAGCAGTGAAGGAAACACTGAAGCTTTCTTT; clone_size: few; d_call: .; j_call: TRBJ1-1; v_call: TRBV6-1
cdr3_aa: CASSSLNYEQYF; cdr3_nt: TGCGCCAGCAGCTCCCTCAACTACGAGCAGTACTTC; clone_size: .; d_call: .; j_call: TRBJ2-7; v_call: TRBV5-1
cdr3_aa: CASSYSTTVLTYEQYF; cdr3_nt: TGTGCCAGCAGTTACTCGACGACAGTCCTAACCTACGAGCAGTACTTC; clone_size: .; d_call: .; j_call: TRBJ2-7; v_call: TRBV6-2/TRBV6-3
cdr3_aa: CASSLGLAGDRAYEQYF; cdr3_nt: TGTGCCAGCAGCCTGGGACTAGCGGGGGACCGAGCCTACGAGCAGTACTTC; clone_size: .; d_call: TRBD2; j_call: TRBJ2-7; v_call: TRBV7-9
cdr3_aa: CASSFSTGDIYNEQFF; cdr3_nt: TGTGCCAGCAGTTTCTCGACAGGGGACATCTACAATGAGCAGTTCTTC; clone_size: .; d_call: TRBD1; j_call: TRBJ2-1; v_call: TRBV27
cdr3_aa: CASSLAGTQETQYF; cdr3_nt: TGTGCCAGCAGCCTAGCGGGGACCCAAGAGACCCAGTACTTC; clone_size: .; d_call: TRBD2; j_call: TRBJ2-5; v_call: TRBV7-3
cdr3_aa: CASSDDGSSYNSPLHF; cdr3_nt: TGTGCCAGCAGTGACGACGGGAGCTCCTATAATTCACCCCTCCACTTT; clone_size: few; d_call: .; j_call: TRBJ1-6; v_call: TRBV2
cdr3_aa: CASSSPISYEQYF; cdr3_nt: TGTGCCAGCTCAAGCCCTATCTCCTACGAGCAGTACTTC; clone_size: .; d_call: .; j_call: TRBJ2-7; v_call: TRBV18
cdr3_aa: CASSSDRPNQPQHF; cdr3_nt: TGTGCCAGCAGTTCTGACAGGCCAAATCAGCCCCAGCATTTT; clone_size: .; d_call: .; j_call: TRBJ1-5; v_call: TRBV6-6
cdr3_aa: CASSQRDLYLQSPLHF; cdr3_nt: TGCGCCAGCAGCCAGAGGGACCTTTATCTCCAATCACCCCTCCACTTT; clone_size: .; d_call: .; j_call: TRBJ1-6; v_call: TRBV4-1
cdr3_aa: CASSSFTGVSYNEQFF; cdr3_nt: TGTGCCAGCAGCAGCTTCACAGGGGTATCCTACAATGAGCAGTTCTTC; clone_size: few; d_call: TRBD1; j_call: TRBJ2-1; v_call: TRBV5-4
cdr3_aa: CASIYTNQETQYF; cdr3_nt: TGTGCCAGCATCTACACAAACCAAGAGACCCAGTACTTC; clone_size: few; d_call: .; j_call: TRBJ2-5; v_call: TRBV6-1
cdr3_aa: CSARDVLGDGQPQHF; cdr3_nt: TGCAGTGCTAGAGATGTTTTGGGGGACGGACAGCCCCAGCATTTT; clone_size: .; d_call: .; j_call: TRBJ1-5; v_call: TRBV20-1
cdr3_aa: CASSPPTPDSEAFF; cdr3_nt: TGTGCCAGTAGTCCCCCCACACCGGACTCTGAAGCTTTCTTT; clone_size: .; d_call: .; j_call: TRBJ1-1; v_call: TRBV19
cdr3_aa: CASSPDSSTGELFF; cdr3_nt: TGCGCCAGCAGCCCCGACAGTTCCACCGGGGAGCTGTTTTTT; clone_size: .; d_call: .; j_call: TRBJ2-2; v_call: TRBV5-1
cdr3_aa: CASSQGDTGPNQPQHF; cdr3_nt: TGCGCCAGCAGCCAGGGTGACACAGGGCCCAATCAGCCCCAGCATTTT; clone_size: few; d_call: .; j_call: TRBJ1-5; v_call: TRBV4-1
cdr3_aa: CAISDLEGPTYEQYF; cdr3_nt: TGTGCCATCAGTGATCTTGAGGGGCCCACCTACGAGCAGTACTTC; clone_size: .; d_call: .; j_call: TRBJ2-7; v_call: TRBV10-3
cdr3_aa: CASSFLPGDSNEKLFF; cdr3_nt: TGTGCCAGCAGCTTTCTCCCGGGGGACTCTAATGAAAAACTGTTTTTT; clone_size: many; d_call: .; j_call: TRBJ1-4; v_call: TRBV7-9